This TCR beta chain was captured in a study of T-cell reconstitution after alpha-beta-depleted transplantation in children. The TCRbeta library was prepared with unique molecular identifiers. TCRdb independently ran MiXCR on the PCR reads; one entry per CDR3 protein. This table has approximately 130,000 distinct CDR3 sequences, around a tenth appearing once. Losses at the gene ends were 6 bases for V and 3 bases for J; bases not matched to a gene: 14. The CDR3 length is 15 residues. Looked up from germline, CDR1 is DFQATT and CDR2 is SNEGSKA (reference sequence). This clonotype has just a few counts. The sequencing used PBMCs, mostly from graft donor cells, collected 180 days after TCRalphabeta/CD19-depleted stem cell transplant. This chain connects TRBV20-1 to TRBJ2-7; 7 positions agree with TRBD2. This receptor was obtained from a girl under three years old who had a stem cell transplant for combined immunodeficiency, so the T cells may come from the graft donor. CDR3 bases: TGCAGTGCCACCCCCTTGGCTAGCGGAAGCTACGAGCAGTACTTC. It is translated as CSATPLASGSYEQYF.